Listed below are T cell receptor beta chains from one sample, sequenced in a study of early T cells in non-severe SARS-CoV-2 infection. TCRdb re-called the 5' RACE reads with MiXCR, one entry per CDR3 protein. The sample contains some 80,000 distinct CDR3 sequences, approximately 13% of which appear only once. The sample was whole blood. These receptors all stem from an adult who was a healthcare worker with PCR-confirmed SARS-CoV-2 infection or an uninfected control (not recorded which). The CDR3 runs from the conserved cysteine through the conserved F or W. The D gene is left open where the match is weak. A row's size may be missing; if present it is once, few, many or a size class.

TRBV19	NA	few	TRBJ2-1	TGTGCCAGTGCTTGGGGGAACTCCTACAATGAGCAGTTCTTC	CASAWGNSYNEQFF
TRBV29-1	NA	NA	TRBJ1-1	TGCAGCGTTGGAGGAGAGGGACGGAAGAACACTGAAGCTTTCTTT	CSVGGEGRKNTEAFF
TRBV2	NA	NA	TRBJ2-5	TGTGCCAGCAGTGAAGCCGGGACGCTGTCGGCGACCCAGTACTTC	CASSEAGTLSATQYF
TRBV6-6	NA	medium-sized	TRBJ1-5	TGTGCCACCTTTAATGACGGATTCCAGCCCCAGCATTTT	CATFNDGFQPQHF
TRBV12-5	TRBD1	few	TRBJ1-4	TGTGCTAGTGGCCCCGGACAGGATACAGTTGAAAAACTGTTTTTT	CASGPGQDTVEKLFF
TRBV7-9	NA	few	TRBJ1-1	TGTGCCAGCAGCTTTACACCCGAAGCTTTCTTT	CASSFTPEAFF
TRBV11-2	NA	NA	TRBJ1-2	TGTGCCAGCAGCTTAGTCGGGGCTGTTGGCTATGGCTACACCTTC	CASSLVGAVGYGYTF
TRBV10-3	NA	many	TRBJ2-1	TGTGCCATCAGTGAGTCGTTTAGCGGAGGATACAATGAGCAGTTCTTC	CAISESFSGGYNEQFF
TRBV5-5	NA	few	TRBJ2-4	TGTGCCAGCAGCCCTGTGTGGGCCGTAGCCAAAAACATTCAGTACTTC	CASSPVWAVAKNIQYF
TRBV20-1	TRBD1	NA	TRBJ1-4	TGCAGTGCCCGACCCCGGGACAGGGAGGGTGAAAAACTGTTTTTT	CSARPRDREGEKLFF
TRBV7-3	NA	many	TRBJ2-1	TGTGCCAGCAGCACCAGCTTAGGCGATGAGCAGTTCTTC	CASSTSLGDEQFF
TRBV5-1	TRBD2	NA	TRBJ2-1	TGCGCCAGCAGCCGAGGGACTAGCGACTTGACTGAGCAGTTCTTC	CASSRGTSDLTEQFF
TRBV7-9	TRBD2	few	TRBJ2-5	TGTGCCAGCAGCTTAATTGGAACGCTAGCGGGAGCTGGGTTCGAGACCCAGTACTTC	CASSLIGTLAGAGFETQYF
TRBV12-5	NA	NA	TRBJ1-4	TGTGCTAGTGGTTTGGTATTGGCAGGGGTAGAAAAACTGTTTTTT	CASGLVLAGVEKLFF
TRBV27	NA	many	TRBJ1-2	TGTGCCAGCAGTCCCTGGGACTCGGCGGTGGACTATGGCTACACCTTC	CASSPWDSAVDYGYTF
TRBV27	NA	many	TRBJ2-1	TGTGCCAGCAGTTCCCGACTACTCGCCAACGAGCAGTTCTTC	CASSSRLLANEQFF
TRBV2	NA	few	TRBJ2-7	TGTGCCAGCGGGGGGGGGCCTTACTACGAGCAGTACTTC	CASGGGPYYEQYF
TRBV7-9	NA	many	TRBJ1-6	TGTGCCAGCAGCCTCTCGACCGAGGATTCACCCCTCCACTTT	CASSLSTEDSPLHF
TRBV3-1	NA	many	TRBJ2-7	TGTGCCAGCAGCCAGCGACAGGCGGGACAGTACTTC	CASSQRQAGQYF
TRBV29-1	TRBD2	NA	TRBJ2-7	TGCAGCGTTGCGGGAGCCCCCGGGACTAGTGACTACGAGCAGTACTTC	CSVAGAPGTSDYEQYF
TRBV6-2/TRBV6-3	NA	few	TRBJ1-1	TGTGCCAGCAGTTACCCTGACATCGGCGCTTTCTTT	CASSYPDIGAFF
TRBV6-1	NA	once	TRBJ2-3	TGTGCCAGCAAGTTAAGGGGCGCGGCAGATACGCAGTATTTT	CASKLRGAADTQYF
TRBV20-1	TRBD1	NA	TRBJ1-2	TGCAGTGTGCCAGACAGGGAAGTTAGAGGCTACACCTTC	CSVPDREVRGYTF
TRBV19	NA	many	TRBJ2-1	TGTGCCAGTAGCCCGGGACGGCAGCGGAATGAGCAGTTCTTC	CASSPGRQRNEQFF
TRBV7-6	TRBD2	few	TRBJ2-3	TGTGCCAGCAGCTCCCGACTAGCGGGAAGCACAGATACGCAGTATTTT	CASSSRLAGSTDTQYF
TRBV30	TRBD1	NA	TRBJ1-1	TGTGCCTGGAGTGGGACAGGGAACACTGAAGCTTTCTTT	CAWSGTGNTEAFF
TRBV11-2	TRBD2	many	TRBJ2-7	TGTGCCAGCAGCACAGATAGCGGGGTGGGCTACGAGCAGTACTTC	CASSTDSGVGYEQYF
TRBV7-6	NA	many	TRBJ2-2	TGTGCCAGCAGCTTTCCCGGGGAGCTGTTTTTT	CASSFPGELFF
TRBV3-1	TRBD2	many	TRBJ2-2	TGTGCCAGCAGCCCTCGACTAGCGATAACCGGGGAGCTGTTTTTT	CASSPRLAITGELFF
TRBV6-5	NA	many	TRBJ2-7	TGTGCCAGCAGTTACTCTCCAGGGGCCTACGAGCAGTACTTC	CASSYSPGAYEQYF
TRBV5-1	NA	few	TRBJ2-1	TGCGCCAGCAGCTTGGAAGGGTCCTTGGGCAATGAGCAGTTCTTC	CASSLEGSLGNEQFF
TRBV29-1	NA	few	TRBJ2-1	TGCAGCGTCGGGCGGCAGGGGTTCAATGAGCAGTTCTTC	CSVGRQGFNEQFF
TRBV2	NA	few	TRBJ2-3	TGTGCCAGCAGTGAAAGAATATCCGGGAGCTTCACAGATACGCAGTATTTT	CASSERISGSFTDTQYF
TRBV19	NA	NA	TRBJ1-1	TGTGCCAGTAGTATGGCGGCGAACACTGAAGCTTTCTTT	CASSMAANTEAFF
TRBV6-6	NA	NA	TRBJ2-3	TGTGCCAGCAGTTACTCGCCAGCCACGTGGCGCACAGATACGCAGTATTTT	CASSYSPATWRTDTQYF
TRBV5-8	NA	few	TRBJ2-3	TGTGCCAGCAGCCGGGGGCCGAACACAGATACGCAGTATTTT	CASSRGPNTDTQYF
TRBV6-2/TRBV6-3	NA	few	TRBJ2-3	TGTGCCAGCAGGAGACTTACAGATACGCAGTATTTT	CASRRLTDTQYF
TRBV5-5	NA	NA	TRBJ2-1	TGTGCCAGCAGCTTGTTCTTACAGTCAGCCTACAATGAGCAGTTCTTC	CASSLFLQSAYNEQFF
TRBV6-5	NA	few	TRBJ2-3	TGTGCCAGCAGTTATCTCAGGGGTGGGACAGATACGCAGTATTTT	CASSYLRGGTDTQYF
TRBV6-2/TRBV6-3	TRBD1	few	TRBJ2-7	TGTGCCAGCAGTTACTCCCCGACAGGGGCCTACGAGCAGTACTTC	CASSYSPTGAYEQYF
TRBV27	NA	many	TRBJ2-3	TGTGCCAGCAGTTTATCTTTCGGGGGCACAGATACGCAGTATTTT	CASSLSFGGTDTQYF
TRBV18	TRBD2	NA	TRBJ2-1	TGTGCCAGCTCACCTAATTTAGCGGGAGGCACCTACAATGAGCAGTTCTTC	CASSPNLAGGTYNEQFF
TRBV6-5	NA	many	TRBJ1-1	TGTGCCAGCAGTTACGACAGTCTTTTTGGTAGGACTGAAGCTTTCTTT	CASSYDSLFGRTEAFF
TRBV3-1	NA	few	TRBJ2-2	TGTGCCAGCAGCCAACGGGGTACCGGGGAGCTGTTTTTT	CASSQRGTGELFF